This TCR beta chain originates from a study of human thymus T cells. Regarding the study as a whole: Thymic and blood repertoires seemed to favor certain V and J genes.

Profiling relied on immunoSEQ multiplex PCR, and the TCRdb table lists in-frame clones only, not all of them. The top ten hold roughly 0.031% of the sample, which has roughly 86,000 clones, nearly 98% seen once. Corrective heart surgery yielded resections, and these provided the thymus tissue. The donors were infants in Finland with congenital heart defects, otherwise immunologically healthy. Turning to this clone: Antigen unknown.

The CDR3 runs 13 residues. Trimming took 10 bases from V and 8 from J, leaving 17 bases between them. The germline CDR1 and CDR2 sequences are MDHEN and SYDVKM. The TCR originated in a boy under three years old with a congenital heart defect but otherwise immunologically healthy. The V call is TRBV28, the J call TRBJ1-4, with a possible D match to TRBD1 (6 bases). The sequencing input was thymus tissue. CDR3 residues: CATTGRIYEKLFF. CDR3 sequence (DNA): TGTGCCACCACAGGGAGGATTTACGAAAAACTGTTTTTT.